This TCR beta chain was documented in a study of identical twins. The CDR3 is 13 residues long. Germline lookup yields CDR1 DFQATT and CDR2 SNEGSKA (reference sequence). Trimming shortened V by 5 bases and J by 4 bases, and 14 bases separated the two germline ends. This clonotype came up many times. Its matching antigen is unknown. A universal primer site was added by template switching, and unique molecular identifiers were carried by the cDNA. Each CDR3 protein is one row after TCRdb ran MiXCR on the 5' RACE reads. The sample has about 690,000 distinct CDR3 sequences; about 20% are singletons. Points from the study as a whole: Insertions were reduced in abundant cord blood beta clonotypes but not in memory repertoires.

The data were also submitted as part of a second study, on T cells expressing NK-cell markers. As that study records: Of the CD8+ T cells in about 6 donors, about 1.0-7.0% belonged to dominant NKG2C+ clonotypes. One observes that, in several donors, these clonotypes were also the leading ones within the CD3+CD56-NKG2C+ fraction.

Material: PBMCs. J is TRBJ1-1 and V is TRBV20-1, with TRBD1 as a possible D gene (6 bases). The TCR sequence derives from a woman aged 18-35 years in good health. The CDR3 region is CSAVKGGTTEAFF. The CDR3, as DNA: TGCAGTGCTGTTAAAGGGGGGACCACTGAAGCTTTCTTT.